These 7 T cell receptor beta chains came from one sample sequenced in a study of human T cells and chemical hapten exposure. This sample's time point: patch test 3, about 24 weeks after DPC sensitization. Treatment reported: therapeutic diphenylcyclopropenone sensitization with weekly scalp DPC. One entry per CDR3 protein, called by TCRdb with MiXCR from the RACE reads. Of roughly 89,000 distinct CDR3 sequences in the sample, about a tenth are singletons; the top ten hold 1.1%. This material consisted of whole blood, taken in connection with sensitization to the hapten diphenylcyclopropenone (DPC). The receptors derive from a woman in her twenties or thirties with alopecia areata. Some clones in this sample may be carry-over from other donors' samples.

The chain recombines TRBV29-1 with TRBJ2-1; no clear D gene. Germline assignment: CDR1 SQVTM and CDR2 ANQGSEA. The CDR3 sequence is 14 residues long. V gave up 6 bases and J gave up 0 bases, with 12 bases separating them. The CDR3 region has the DNA TGCAGCGTCGGGCGCGGAAACTCCTACAATGAGCAGTTCTTC. Its translation is CSVGRGNSYNEQFF.

There are many counts of this clonotype. J is TRBJ1-5 and V is TRBV18; D gene ambiguous. The CDR3 is made up of 13 amino acids. V shed 2 bases and J shed 1 base, with 3 bases lying between them. The germline V gene has CDR1 KGHSH and CDR2 LQKENI. CDR3 region: CASSPGSNQPQHF. For the CDR3, the DNA is TGTGCCAGCTCACCAGGAAGCAATCAGCCCCAGCATTTT.

This chain uses TRBV5-6 with TRBJ1-1; D is unclear. V lost 0 bases and J lost 4, with 10 bases in between. The CDR3 has 14 residues. Germline V gene data show CDR1 as SGHDT and CDR2 as YYEEEE. The CDR3 reads CASSLGQQFTEAFF. Written as DNA, the CDR3 is TGTGCCAGCAGCTTGGGCCAACAGTTCACTGAAGCTTTCTTT. Based on the CDR3 plus reference TRBV5-6 and TRBJ1-1, the full variable domain is DAGVTQSPTHLIKTRGQQVTLRCSPKSGHDTVSWYQQALGQGPQFIFQYYEEEERQRGNFPDRFSGHQFPNYSSELNVNALLLGDSALYLCASSLGQQFTEAFFGQGTRLTVV.

In its sample, this clonotype was seen many times. V usage is TRBV2 and J usage is TRBJ2-5; possibly TRBD1 or TRBD2 for D (5 bases each). Germline values: CDR1 SNHLY, CDR2 FYNNEI. Deletions cut 6 bases from V and 7 bases from J, with 18 bases between. CDR3 length: 14 amino acids. CDR3 loop: CASRPGPKDGTQYF. CDR3 nucleotides: TGTGCCAGCAGACCGGGACCGAAAGATGGGACCCAGTACTTC. The complete variable domain, with remaining parts taken from reference TRBV2 and TRBJ2-5, reads EPEVTQTPSHQVTQMGQEVILRCVPISNHLYFYWYRQILGQKVEFLVSFYNNEISEKSEIFDDQFSVERPDGSNFTLKIRSTKLEDSAMYFCASRPGPKDGTQYFGPGTRLLVL.

This clonotype was detected a few times. The chain carries TRBV30 and TRBJ1-5, with TRBD1 as a possible D gene (5 bases). Per germline, CDR1 GTSNPN and CDR2 SVGIG (reference sequence). The V and J ends lost 1 base and 1 base respectively, with 5 bases between them. This CDR3 is built from 13 residues. CDR3 bases: TGTGCCTGGAGTGGGGACAGCAATCAGCCCCAGCATTTT. Protein product: CAWSGDSNQPQHF.

The rearrangement links TRBV3-1 to TRBJ1-2; maybe TRBD1 (5 bases). The germline V and J ends were trimmed by 0 bases and 0 bases, with 8 bases remaining between them. Germline V gene data show CDR1 as LGHDT and CDR2 as YNNKEL (reference sequence). The CDR3 is made up of 15 amino acids. CDR3 amino acids: CASSQDLGANYGYTF. The CDR3 DNA reads TGTGCCAGCAGCCAAGATCTAGGGGCTAACTATGGCTACACCTTC.

This clonotype has a count of ten or more. The chain carries TRBV20-1 and TRBJ2-3; TRBD2 matches at 14 bases. V was clipped by 5 bases and J by 6 bases; unmatched bases: 4. CDR3 length: 14 amino acids. CDR1 DFQATT and CDR2 SNEGSKA come from the germline V gene (reference sequence). In DNA, the CDR3 is TGCAGTGCTGGGGGACTAGCGGGAGCGGATACGCAGTATTTT. Translated: CSAGGLAGADTQYF.